This TCR beta chain was identified during a study of blood T cells in healthy people across ages. The study's findings and limits: Long-lived donors exceeded aged donors in naive CD4+ cells and diversity.

Only a few counts were recorded for this clonotype. No antigen is known for it. For the second PCR, which ran for roughly 7 to 11 cycles, a sample-barcoded 5' primer and a J-beta primer mix were used. The template-switch adaptor, which had 12 random nucleotides, put a tag on each cDNA molecule. TCRdb reprocessed the 5' RACE reads with MiXCR, giving one entry per CDR3 protein. The sample holds some 790,000 distinct CDR3 sequences, under 35% seen once. V gave up 5 bases and J gave up 8 bases, with 15 bases separating them. This CDR3 has 14 amino acids. Germline CDR1 reads SEHNR; CDR2 reads FQNEAQ (reference sequence).

The sample consisted of blood. The chain links TRBV7-9 to TRBJ1-4, with D perhaps matching TRBD1 (6 bases). This TCR derives from an elderly woman in good health. The CDR3 bases are TGTGCCAGCAGCCCGGGACAACGAGGAGAAAAACTGTTTTTT. This encodes CASSPGQRGEKLFF.